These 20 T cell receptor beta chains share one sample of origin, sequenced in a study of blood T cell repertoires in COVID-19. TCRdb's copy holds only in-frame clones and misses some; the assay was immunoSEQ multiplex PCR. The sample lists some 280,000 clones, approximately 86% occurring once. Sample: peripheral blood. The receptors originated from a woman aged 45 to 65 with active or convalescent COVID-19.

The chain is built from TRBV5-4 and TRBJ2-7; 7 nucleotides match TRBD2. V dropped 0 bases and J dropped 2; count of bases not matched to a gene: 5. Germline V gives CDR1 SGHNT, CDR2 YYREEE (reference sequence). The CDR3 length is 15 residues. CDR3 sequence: CASSLVGGVPYEQYF. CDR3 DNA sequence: TGTGCCAGCAGCTTGGTGGGAGGGGTGCCCTACGAGCAGTACTTC. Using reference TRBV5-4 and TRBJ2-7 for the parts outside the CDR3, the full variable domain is ETGVTQSPTHLIKTRGQQVTLRCSSQSGHNTVSWYQQALGQGPQFIFQYYREEENGRGNFPPRFSGLQFPNYSSELNVNALELDDSALYLCASSLVGGVPYEQYFGPGTRLTVT.

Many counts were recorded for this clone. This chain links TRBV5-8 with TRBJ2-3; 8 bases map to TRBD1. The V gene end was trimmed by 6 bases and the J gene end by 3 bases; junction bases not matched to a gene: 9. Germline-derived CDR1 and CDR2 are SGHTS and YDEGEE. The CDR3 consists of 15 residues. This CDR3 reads CASIIRTGRTDTQYF. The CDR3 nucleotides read TGTGCCAGCATCATCAGGACAGGGAGGACAGATACGCAGTATTTT.

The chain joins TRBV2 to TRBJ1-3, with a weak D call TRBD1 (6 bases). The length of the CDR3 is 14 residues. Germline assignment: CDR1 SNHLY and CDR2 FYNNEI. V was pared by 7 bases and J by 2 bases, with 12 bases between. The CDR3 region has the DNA TGTGCCAGCAAATCACAGGGACCTGGAAACACCATATATTTT. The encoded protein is CASKSQGPGNTIYF.

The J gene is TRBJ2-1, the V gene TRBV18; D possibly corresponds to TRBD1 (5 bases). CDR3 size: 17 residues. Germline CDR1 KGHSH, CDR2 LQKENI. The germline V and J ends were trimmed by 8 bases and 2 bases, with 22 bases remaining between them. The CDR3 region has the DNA TGTGCCAGCGCAACGGCTAGGGGCGAGATGGCCTACAATGAGCAGTTCTTC. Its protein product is CASATARGEMAYNEQFF.

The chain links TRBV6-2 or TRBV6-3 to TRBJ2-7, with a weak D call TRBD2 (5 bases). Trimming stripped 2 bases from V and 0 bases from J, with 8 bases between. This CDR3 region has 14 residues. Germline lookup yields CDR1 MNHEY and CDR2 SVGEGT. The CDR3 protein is CASSYVGSSYEQYF. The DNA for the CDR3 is TGTGCCAGCAGTTACGTGGGGAGCTCCTACGAGCAGTACTTC.

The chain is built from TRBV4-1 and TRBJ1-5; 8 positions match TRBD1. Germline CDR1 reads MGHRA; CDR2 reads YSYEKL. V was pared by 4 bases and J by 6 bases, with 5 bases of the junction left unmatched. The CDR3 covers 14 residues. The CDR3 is CASSPQGTGQPQHF. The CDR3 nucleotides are TGCGCCAGCAGCCCACAGGGGACAGGTCAGCCCCAGCATTTT.

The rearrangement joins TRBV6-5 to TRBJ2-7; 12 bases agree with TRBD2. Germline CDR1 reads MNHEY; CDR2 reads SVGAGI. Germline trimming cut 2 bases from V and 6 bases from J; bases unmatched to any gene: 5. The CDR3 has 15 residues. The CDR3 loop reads CASSYRLAGEGEQYF. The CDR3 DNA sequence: TGTGCCAGCAGTTACCGACTAGCGGGAGAGGGCGAGCAGTACTTC.

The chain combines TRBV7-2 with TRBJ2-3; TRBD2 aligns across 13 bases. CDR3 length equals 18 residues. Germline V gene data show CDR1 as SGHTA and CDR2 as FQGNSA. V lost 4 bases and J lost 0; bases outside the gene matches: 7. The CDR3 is CASSSTGTSGTSTDTQYF. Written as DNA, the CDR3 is TGTGCCAGCAGCTCTACCGGGACTAGCGGGACTAGCACAGATACGCAGTATTTT.

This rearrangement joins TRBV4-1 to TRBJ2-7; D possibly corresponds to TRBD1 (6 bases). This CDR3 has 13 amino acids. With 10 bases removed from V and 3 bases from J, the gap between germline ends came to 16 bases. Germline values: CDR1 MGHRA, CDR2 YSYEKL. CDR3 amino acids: CATSPRGSYEQYF. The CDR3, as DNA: TGCGCCACTTCGCCCAGGGGAAGCTACGAGCAGTACTTC.

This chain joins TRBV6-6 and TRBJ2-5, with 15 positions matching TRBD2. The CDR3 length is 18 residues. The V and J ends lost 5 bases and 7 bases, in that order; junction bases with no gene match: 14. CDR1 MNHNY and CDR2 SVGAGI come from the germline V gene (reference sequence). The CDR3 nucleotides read TGTGCCAGCAGTCTAGGACTAGCGGGAGGGCCACGTGTAGGGACCCAGTACTTC. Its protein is CASSLGLAGGPRVGTQYF.

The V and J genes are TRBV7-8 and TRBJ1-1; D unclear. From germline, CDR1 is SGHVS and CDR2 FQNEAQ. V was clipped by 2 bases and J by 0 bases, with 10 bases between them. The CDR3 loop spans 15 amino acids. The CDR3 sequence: CASSLREALNTEAFF. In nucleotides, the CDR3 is TGTGCCAGCAGCTTACGGGAAGCATTGAACACTGAAGCTTTCTTT.

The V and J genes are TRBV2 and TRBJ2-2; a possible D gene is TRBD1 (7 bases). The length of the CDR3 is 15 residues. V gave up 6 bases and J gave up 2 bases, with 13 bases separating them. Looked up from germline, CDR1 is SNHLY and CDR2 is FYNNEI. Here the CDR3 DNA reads TGTGCCAGCAGCGCGGGGACAGCCAACACCGGGGAGCTGTTTTTT. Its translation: CASSAGTANTGELFF.

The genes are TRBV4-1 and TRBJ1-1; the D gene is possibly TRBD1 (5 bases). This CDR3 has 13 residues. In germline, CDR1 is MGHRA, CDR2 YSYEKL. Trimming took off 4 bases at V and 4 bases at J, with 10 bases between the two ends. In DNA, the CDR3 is TGCGCCAGCAGCCCATCCGGGGGCACTGAAGCTTTCTTT. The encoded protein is CASSPSGGTEAFF.

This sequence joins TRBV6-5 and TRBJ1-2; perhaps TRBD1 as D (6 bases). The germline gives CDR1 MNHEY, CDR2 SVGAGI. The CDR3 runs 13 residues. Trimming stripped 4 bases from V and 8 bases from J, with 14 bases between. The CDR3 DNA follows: TGTGCCAGCAGTTTGGTGGGGGCAGGCGGCTACACCTTC. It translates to CASSLVGAGGYTF.

In DNA, the CDR3 is TGTGCCAGCAGCCAAGCGAGCTCCTACAATGAGCAGTTCTTC. Translating gives CASSQASSYNEQFF. The rearrangement links TRBV7-9 to TRBJ2-1, with D unclear. This CDR3 contains 14 residues. Trimming removed 5 bases at V and 0 bases at J, with 8 bases between. Germline CDR1 is SEHNR and CDR2 is FQNEAQ (reference sequence).

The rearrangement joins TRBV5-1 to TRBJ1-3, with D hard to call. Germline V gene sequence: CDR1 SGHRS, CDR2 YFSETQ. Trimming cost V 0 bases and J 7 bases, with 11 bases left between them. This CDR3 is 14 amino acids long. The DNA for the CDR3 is TGCGCCAGCAGCTTGGGCCCCGAGGAGAACACCATATATTTT. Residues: CASSLGPEENTIYF.

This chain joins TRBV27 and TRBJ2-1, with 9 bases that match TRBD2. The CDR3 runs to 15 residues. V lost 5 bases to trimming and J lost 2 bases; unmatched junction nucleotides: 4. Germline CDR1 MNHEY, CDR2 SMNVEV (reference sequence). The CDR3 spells CASSPLAGAYNEQFF. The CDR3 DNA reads TGTGCCAGCAGTCCCTTAGCGGGAGCCTACAATGAGCAGTTCTTC.

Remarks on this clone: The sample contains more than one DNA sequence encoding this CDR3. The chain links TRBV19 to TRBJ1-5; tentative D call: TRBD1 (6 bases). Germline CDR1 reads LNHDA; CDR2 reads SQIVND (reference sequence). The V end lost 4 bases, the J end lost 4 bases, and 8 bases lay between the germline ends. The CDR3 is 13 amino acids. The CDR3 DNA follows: TGTGCCAGTAGTAGTCAGGGGAATCAGCCCCAGCATTTT. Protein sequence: CASSSQGNQPQHF.

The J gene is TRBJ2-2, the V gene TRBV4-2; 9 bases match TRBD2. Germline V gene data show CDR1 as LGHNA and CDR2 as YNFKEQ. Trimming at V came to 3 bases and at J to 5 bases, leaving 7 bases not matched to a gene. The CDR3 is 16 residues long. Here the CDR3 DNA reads TGTGCCAGCAGCCATGCGGGAGGGCCGGCAACCGGGGAGCTGTTTTTT. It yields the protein CASSHAGGPATGELFF.

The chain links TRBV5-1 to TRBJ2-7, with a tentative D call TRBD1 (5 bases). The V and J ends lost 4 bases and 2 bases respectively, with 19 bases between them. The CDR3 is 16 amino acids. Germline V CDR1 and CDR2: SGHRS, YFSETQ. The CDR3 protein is CASSAGQGQGTYEQYF. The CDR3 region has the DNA TGCGCCAGCAGCGCCGGCCAGGGCCAGGGCACCTACGAGCAGTACTTC. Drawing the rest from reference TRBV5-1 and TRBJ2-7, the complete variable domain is KAGVTQTPRYLIKTRGQQVTLSCSPISGHRSVSWYQQTPGQGLQFLFEYFSETQRNKGNFPGRFSGRQFSNSRSEMNVSTLELGDSALYLCASSAGQGQGTYEQYFGPGTRLTVT.